The 14 T cell receptor beta chains in this list originate from one sample, sequenced in a study of T-cell memory formation after mild COVID-19. TCRdb itself ran the 5' RACE reads through MiXCR, one entry per CDR3 protein. The data show under 250,000 distinct CDR3 sequences, about 11% seen once. The sample was PBMCs or a T cell subset sorted from them (not recorded which). The receptors derive from a young man who had mild COVID-19 (a few samples of this study predate the infection). Cell type and time point are not known.

The chain combines TRBV5-1 with TRBJ2-1; D gene uncertain. CDR3 length equals 13 residues. Germline-derived CDR1 and CDR2 are SGHRS and YFSETQ. Between the trimmed V and J ends, which lost 2 bases and 7 bases, there was a span of 10 bases. The CDR3 spells CASSFQGLNEQFF. DNA for the CDR3: TGCGCCAGCAGCTTTCAAGGCCTAAATGAGCAGTTCTTC.

The genes are TRBV5-1 and TRBJ2-1; unclear D gene. The CDR3 loop spans 12 amino acids. CDR1 and CDR2 (germline): SGHRS, YFSETQ. V was shortened by 1 base and J by 8 bases, with 7 bases between the two germline ends. Written as DNA, the CDR3 is TGCGCCAGCAGCTTGTCCGGGCATGAGCAGTTCTTC. Protein: CASSLSGHEQFF.

In its sample, this clonotype was seen a few times. The chain couples TRBV5-1 to TRBJ2-6; D ambiguous. Germline assignment: CDR1 SGHRS and CDR2 YFSETQ. This CDR3 contains 18 residues. V dropped 2 bases and J dropped 2 bases, with 17 bases sitting between them. Here the CDR3 DNA reads TGCGCCAGCAGCTTAAGGTGGAATTCCCCGGCTGGGGCCAACGTCCTGACTTTC. It specifies CASSLRWNSPAGANVLTF.

This clonotype was counted only a few times. The rearrangement joins TRBV20-1 to TRBJ2-4; D perhaps matches TRBD2 (7 bases). CDR3 size: 15 residues. V shed 5 bases and J shed 6 bases, with 20 bases lying between them. Germline V gene lookup returns CDR1 DFQATT and CDR2 SNEGSKA (reference sequence). Here the CDR3 reads CSAGRGGVRSNIQYF. CDR3 bases: TGCAGTGCTGGAAGAGGGGGGGTTCGGTCAAACATTCAGTACTTC.

The V and J genes are TRBV5-1 and TRBJ1-2; D ambiguous. CDR1 SGHRS and CDR2 YFSETQ come from the germline V gene. Between the trimmed V and J ends, which lost 0 bases and 6 bases, there was a span of 12 bases. This CDR3 contains 14 residues. In DNA form, the CDR3 reads TGCGCCAGCAGCTTGGAGGCACCAATGGATGGCTACACCTTC. This translates into CASSLEAPMDGYTF.

The J gene is TRBJ1-2, the V gene TRBV25-1; D is uncertain. CDR1 is MGHDK and CDR2 is SYGVNS in the germline V gene. CDR3 length equals 12 residues. V was pared by 6 bases and J by 1 base, with 6 bases between. CDR3 bases: TGTGCCAGCAGATTAAGTAACTATGGCTACACCTTC. As protein: CASRLSNYGYTF.

The chain employs TRBV12-3 or TRBV12-4 and TRBJ2-5; perhaps TRBD1 as D (6 bases). The CDR3 consists of 14 residues. Trimming shortened V by 2 bases and J by 10 bases, and 17 bases separated the two germline ends. The CDR3 DNA follows: TGTGCCAGCAGTTTAAATGCTCAGGGGAGTATCCAGTACTTC. Amino acids: CASSLNAQGSIQYF.

The J gene is TRBJ1-6, the V gene TRBV3-1; D is unclear. Trimming removed 1 base from V and 14 bases from J, with 9 bases in between. This CDR3 region has 12 residues. Germline CDR1 and CDR2: LGHDT and YNNKEL (reference sequence). CDR3 amino acids: CASSQGERTLHF. CDR3 nucleotide sequence: TGTGCCAGCAGCCAAGGGGAGCGGACCCTCCACTTT.

This clonotype was found a few times. CDR3 in amino acids: CASSADGFYEQYV. The CDR3 DNA follows: TGTGCCAGCAGCGCTGACGGGTTCTACGAGCAGTACGTC. This rearrangement joins TRBV7-2 to TRBJ2-7; D uncertain. Trimming stripped 5 bases from V and 3 bases from J, with 11 bases between. Germline V CDR1 and CDR2: SGHTA, FQGNSA. The CDR3 loop spans 13 amino acids.

This clonotype was observed a few times. Written as DNA, the CDR3 is TGTGCCAGCAGCCCAGACTTCCAAGAGACCCAGTACTTC. It encodes CASSPDFQETQYF. This rearrangement joins TRBV5-6 to TRBJ2-5; D remains ambiguous. V was clipped by 4 bases and J by 1 base, with 8 bases between them. In germline, CDR1 is SGHDT, CDR2 YYEEEE. This CDR3 is built from 13 residues.

The table lists this clonotype with a few counts. The gene calls are TRBV20-1 and TRBJ2-5, with TRBD2 matching over 8 bases. The V segment lost 5 bases and the J segment 0 bases; nucleotides outside the gene matches: 2. Germline CDR1 and CDR2: DFQATT and SNEGSKA (reference sequence). This CDR3 region has 13 residues. CDR3 region: CSALAGYQETQYF. The CDR3 region has the DNA TGCAGTGCTTTAGCGGGGTACCAAGAGACCCAGTACTTC.

This clonotype was seen more than once but under ten times. V and J are TRBV6-1 and TRBJ2-4; 7 bases map to TRBD2. The germline V gene has CDR1 MNHNS and CDR2 SASEGT. The CDR3 runs 15 residues. V gave up 6 bases and J gave up 1 base; unmatched junction bases: 6. In DNA form, the CDR3 reads TGTGCCAGCAGGGCCAGCGGGGCGGCCAAAAACATTCAGTACTTC. It codes for CASRASGAAKNIQYF.

J is TRBJ2-3 and V is TRBV6-5; D remains unclear. The CDR3 length is 14 residues. V lost 0 bases to trimming and J lost 1 base, with 5 bases between them. CDR1 is MNHEY, CDR2 SVGAGI, per germline. The CDR3 sequence is CASSYSDGTDTQYF. As DNA, the CDR3 is TGTGCCAGCAGTTACTCAGACGGCACAGATACGCAGTATTTT.

This clonotype was detected only a few times. This chain joins TRBV12-3 or TRBV12-4 and TRBJ1-4, with D maybe TRBD1 (5 bases). This CDR3 has 14 amino acids. With 7 bases removed from V and 4 bases from J, the gap between germline ends came to 13 bases. DNA for the CDR3: TGTGCCAGCAAGGCGGGACGGCTTAATGAAAAACTGTTTTTT. Translation: CASKAGRLNEKLFF.